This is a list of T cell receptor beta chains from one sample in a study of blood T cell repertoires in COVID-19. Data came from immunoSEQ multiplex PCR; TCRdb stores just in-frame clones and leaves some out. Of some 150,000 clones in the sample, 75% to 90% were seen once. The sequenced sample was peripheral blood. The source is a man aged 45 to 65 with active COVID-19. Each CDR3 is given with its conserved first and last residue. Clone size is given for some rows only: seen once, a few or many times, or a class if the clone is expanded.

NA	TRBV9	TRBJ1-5	CASNWVGRVQPQHF
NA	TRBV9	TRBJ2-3	CASSVVAGGTDTQYF
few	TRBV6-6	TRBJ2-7	CARKCGTGAYEQYF
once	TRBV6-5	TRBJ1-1	CASQDREGFTEAFF
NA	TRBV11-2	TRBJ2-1	CASSEAGGLNEQFF
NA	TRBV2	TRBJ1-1	CASYRESEAFF
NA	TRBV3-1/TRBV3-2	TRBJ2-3	CASRLTRGTRKGSTDTQYF
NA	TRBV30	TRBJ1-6	CAVTEQLSFSPLHF
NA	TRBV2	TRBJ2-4	CASSVLGQPAKNIQYF
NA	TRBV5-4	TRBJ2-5	CASSSVTGIQETQYF
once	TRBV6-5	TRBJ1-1	CASKTGISTEAFF
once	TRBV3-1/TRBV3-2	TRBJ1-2	CATRQGTNYGYTF
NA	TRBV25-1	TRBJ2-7	CASSLGDYEQYF
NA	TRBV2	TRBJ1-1	CASSGQWGTEAFF
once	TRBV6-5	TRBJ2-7	CASSTRAGGPYEQYF
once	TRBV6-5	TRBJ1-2	CASSYTGNGYGYTF
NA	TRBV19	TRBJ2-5	CASSTRDRGYQETQYF
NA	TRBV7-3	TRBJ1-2	CASRPDRGKGGYTF
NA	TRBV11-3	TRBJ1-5	CASSFGAPFVNQPQHF
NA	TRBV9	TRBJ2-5	CASSVGGAGLYQETQYF
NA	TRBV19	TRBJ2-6	CASSPRDRSGANVLTF
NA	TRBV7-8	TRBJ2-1	CASSSTSGVNYEQFF
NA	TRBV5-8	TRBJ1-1	CASSLGHRNTEAFF
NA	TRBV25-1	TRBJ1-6	CASSDPRSLNSPLHF
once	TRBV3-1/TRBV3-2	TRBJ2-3	CASSQERARGKDTQYF
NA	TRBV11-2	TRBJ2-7	CASSGLAGAYFSSYEQYF
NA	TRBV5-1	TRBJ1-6	CASSLVGQASSPLHF
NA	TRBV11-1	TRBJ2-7	CASSPTGYEQYF
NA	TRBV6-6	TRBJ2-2	CATSNTGELFF
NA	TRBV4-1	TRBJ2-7	CASSHHGLAADEQYF
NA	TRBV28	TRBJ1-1	CASSLLGGEAFF